This TCR beta chain originates from a study of blood T cell repertoires in COVID-19. Study-wide context: PBMCs, B-cell-depleted T cells, or T cells provided the cDNA or gDNA that made up the material.

The authors' processing: Researchers report that nucleated cell counts were estimated from reference gene primer amplification. The table came from immunoSEQ multiplex PCR; TCRdb's copy has only in-frame clones and leaves some out. V and J calls and clone size are given by that table; D and trimming were obtained from the DNA. The data contain over 200,000 clones, 80% of them singletons. Specimen: peripheral blood. The sequence came from a human donor in a cohort sampled during active COVID-19.

The CDR3 loop is CASSVADSSASIYGYTF. CDR3 bases: TGTGCCAGCAGCGTAGCTGATTCCTCCGCGAGCATCTATGGCTACACCTTC. The J gene is TRBJ1-2, the V gene TRBV9; D is unresolved. The germline V gene encodes CDR1 SGDLS and CDR2 YYNGEE. The CDR3 totals 17 residues. Between the trimmed V and J ends, which lost 0 bases and 4 bases, there was a span of 19 bases. The full variable domain, with the rest looked up from reference TRBV9 and TRBJ1-2, is DSGVTQTPKHLITATGQRVTLRCSPRSGDLSVYWYQQSLDQGLQFLIQYYNGEERAKGNILERFSAQQFPDLHSELNLSSLELGDSALYFCASSVADSSASIYGYTFGSGTRLTVV.